These T cell receptor beta chains were read from a single sample in a study of regulatory T cells in long-lasting Graves disease. TCRdb re-analysed the multiplex PCR reads in MiXCR, keeping a single row per CDR3 protein. The data show roughly 420,000 distinct CDR3 sequences, about a sixth seen once. These records were also assigned to another study, of T cells in Graves' hyperthyroidism and ophthalmopathy.

The material sequenced was peripheral blood mononuclear cells (PBMCs), taken at new diagnosis, from a patient treated with antithyroid drugs. These TCRs come from a young woman with Graves disease. Both conserved end residues are part of each CDR3. Each record gives: J gene, clone size, V gene, D gene, CDR3 length, CDR3 protein, CDR3 DNA. A D gene is named only where the DNA matches it firmly. Part of the rows lack a size; the others show once, few, many or a class for expanded clones.

J gene: TRBJ2-1; clone size: many; V gene: TRBV20-1; D gene: TRBD2; CDR3 length: 15; CDR3 protein: CSARLGTRPYNEQFF; CDR3 DNA: TGCAGTGCTAGACTCGGGACTAGGCCCTACAATGAGCAGTTCTTC
J gene: TRBJ2-1; clone size: many; V gene: TRBV20-1; D gene: -; CDR3 length: 17; CDR3 protein: CSARDVGRAFPYNEQFF; CDR3 DNA: TGCAGTGCTAGAGATGTGGGCAGGGCATTCCCCTACAATGAGCAGTTCTTC
J gene: TRBJ2-5; clone size: few; V gene: TRBV18; D gene: TRBD1; CDR3 length: 15; CDR3 protein: CASSPEDRGSGTQYF; CDR3 DNA: TGTGCCAGCTCACCGGAAGACAGGGGCTCGGGGACCCAGTACTTC
J gene: TRBJ2-3; clone size: few; V gene: TRBV28; D gene: -; CDR3 length: 14; CDR3 protein: CASSITGSTDTQYF; CDR3 DNA: TGTGCCAGCAGTATCACGGGGAGCACAGATACGCAGTATTTT
J gene: TRBJ2-2; clone size: many; V gene: TRBV28; D gene: TRBD2; CDR3 length: 16; CDR3 protein: CASSLRLAGGTGELFF; CDR3 DNA: TGTGCCAGCAGTTTAAGGTTAGCGGGAGGAACCGGGGAGCTGTTTTTT
J gene: TRBJ2-5; clone size: -; V gene: TRBV29-1; D gene: TRBD2; CDR3 length: 15; CDR3 protein: CSVEEILAGGETQYF; CDR3 DNA: TGCAGCGTTGAAGAGATACTAGCGGGAGGAGAGACCCAGTACTTC
J gene: TRBJ1-5; clone size: -; V gene: TRBV4-2; D gene: -; CDR3 length: 13; CDR3 protein: CASSQETRQPQHF; CDR3 DNA: TGTGCCAGCAGCCAAGAAACACGGCAGCCCCAGCATTTT
J gene: TRBJ1-5; clone size: many; V gene: TRBV28; D gene: -; CDR3 length: 12; CDR3 protein: CASKVGNQPQHF; CDR3 DNA: TGTGCCAGCAAAGTTGGCAATCAGCCCCAGCATTTT
J gene: TRBJ1-4; clone size: few; V gene: TRBV5-5; D gene: -; CDR3 length: 16; CDR3 protein: CASSSDVTRGIEKLFF; CDR3 DNA: TGTGCCAGCAGCTCGGACGTGACAAGAGGGATCGAAAAACTGTTTTTT
J gene: TRBJ2-7; clone size: many; V gene: TRBV29-1; D gene: TRBD1; CDR3 length: 13; CDR3 protein: CSVEGTGTHEQYF; CDR3 DNA: TGCAGCGTGGAGGGGACAGGGACCCACGAGCAGTACTTC
J gene: TRBJ2-3; clone size: -; V gene: TRBV20-1; D gene: TRBD2; CDR3 length: 17; CDR3 protein: CSARTSGRAGGTDTQYF; CDR3 DNA: TGCAGTGCAAGGACTAGCGGGAGGGCCGGGGGCACAGATACGCAGTATTTT
J gene: TRBJ2-2; clone size: few; V gene: TRBV20-1; D gene: TRBD2; CDR3 length: 14; CDR3 protein: CSAPSGRGTGELFF; CDR3 DNA: TGCAGTGCTCCTAGCGGGAGAGGTACCGGGGAGCTGTTTTTT
J gene: TRBJ1-3; clone size: many; V gene: TRBV5-1; D gene: TRBD1; CDR3 length: 15; CDR3 protein: CASSIGTGTGNTIYF; CDR3 DNA: TGCGCCAGCAGCATCGGGACAGGGACTGGAAACACCATATATTTT
J gene: TRBJ2-1; clone size: few; V gene: TRBV7-2; D gene: TRBD2; CDR3 length: 17; CDR3 protein: CASSTTSGRPSYNEQFF; CDR3 DNA: TGTGCCAGCAGTACTACTAGCGGGAGGCCCTCCTACAATGAGCAGTTCTTC
J gene: TRBJ2-7; clone size: -; V gene: TRBV4-2; D gene: -; CDR3 length: 15; CDR3 protein: CASSQDQDNSYEQYF; CDR3 DNA: TGTGCCAGCAGCCAAGATCAAGACAACTCCTACGAGCAGTACTTC
J gene: TRBJ2-1; clone size: many; V gene: TRBV7-8; D gene: -; CDR3 length: 14; CDR3 protein: CASSPLTGKDEQFF; CDR3 DNA: TGTGCCAGCAGCCCCCTGACGGGGAAAGACGAGCAGTTCTTC
J gene: TRBJ2-1; clone size: many; V gene: TRBV28; D gene: -; CDR3 length: 11; CDR3 protein: CASATGNEQFF; CDR3 DNA: TGTGCCAGCGCAACAGGCAATGAGCAGTTCTTC
J gene: TRBJ2-7; clone size: many; V gene: TRBV20-1; D gene: -; CDR3 length: 13; CDR3 protein: CSARDFVVHEQYF; CDR3 DNA: TGCAGTGCTAGAGATTTTGTTGTCCACGAGCAGTACTTC
J gene: TRBJ1-2; clone size: many; V gene: TRBV12-3/TRBV12-4; D gene: -; CDR3 length: 15; CDR3 protein: CASSLAHQGNYGYTF; CDR3 DNA: TGTGCCAGCAGTTTAGCGCATCAGGGGAACTATGGCTACACCTTC
J gene: TRBJ2-3; clone size: many; V gene: TRBV20-1; D gene: -; CDR3 length: 14; CDR3 protein: CSASDRYSTDTQYF; CDR3 DNA: TGCAGTGCTAGCGACAGGTATAGCACAGATACGCAGTATTTT
J gene: TRBJ2-2; clone size: -; V gene: TRBV9; D gene: TRBD2; CDR3 length: 16; CDR3 protein: CASSLSSGANTGELFF; CDR3 DNA: TGTGCCAGCAGCCTCTCTAGCGGGGCGAACACCGGGGAGCTGTTTTTT
J gene: TRBJ2-7; clone size: many; V gene: TRBV28; D gene: -; CDR3 length: 14; CDR3 protein: CASSFRGLRYEQYF; CDR3 DNA: TGTGCCAGCAGTTTCAGGGGATTGAGATACGAGCAGTACTTC
J gene: TRBJ1-6; clone size: few; V gene: TRBV7-8; D gene: -; CDR3 length: 13; CDR3 protein: CASSLQGRSPLHF; CDR3 DNA: TGTGCCAGCAGCTTACAGGGGAGGTCACCCCTCCACTTT
J gene: TRBJ1-1; clone size: many; V gene: TRBV3-1; D gene: -; CDR3 length: 13; CDR3 protein: CASSRGVNTEAFF; CDR3 DNA: TGTGCCAGCAGCCGCGGGGTGAACACTGAAGCTTTCTTT
J gene: TRBJ2-7; clone size: few; V gene: TRBV30; D gene: TRBD2; CDR3 length: 15; CDR3 protein: CASKGTSGMGYEQYF; CDR3 DNA: TGTGCCTCCAAAGGGACTAGCGGCATGGGTTACGAGCAGTACTTC
J gene: TRBJ2-2; clone size: -; V gene: TRBV5-1; D gene: -; CDR3 length: 14; CDR3 protein: CASSLDGDTGELFF; CDR3 DNA: TGCGCCAGCAGCTTGGACGGGGACACCGGGGAGCTGTTTTTT
J gene: TRBJ2-7; clone size: -; V gene: TRBV20-1; D gene: TRBD1; CDR3 length: 14; CDR3 protein: CSARGGQGSYEQYF; CDR3 DNA: TGCAGTGCTAGAGGGGGACAGGGTTCCTACGAGCAGTACTTC
J gene: TRBJ2-2; clone size: many; V gene: TRBV28; D gene: TRBD1; CDR3 length: 16; CDR3 protein: CASSPWDRTNTGELFF; CDR3 DNA: TGTGCCAGCAGTCCCTGGGACAGGACTAACACCGGGGAGCTGTTTTTT
J gene: TRBJ1-2; clone size: few; V gene: TRBV6-1; D gene: TRBD1; CDR3 length: 17; CDR3 protein: CASSPWDRGLGDYGYTF; CDR3 DNA: TGTGCCAGCAGTCCGTGGGACAGGGGACTAGGGGACTATGGCTACACCTTC
J gene: TRBJ2-7; clone size: -; V gene: TRBV7-8; D gene: TRBD1; CDR3 length: 15; CDR3 protein: CASSLAGQGYYEQYF; CDR3 DNA: TGTGCCAGCAGCTTAGCTGGACAGGGCTACTACGAGCAGTACTTC
J gene: TRBJ1-6; clone size: -; V gene: TRBV11-3; D gene: TRBD1; CDR3 length: 13; CDR3 protein: CASSRGQDLPLHF; CDR3 DNA: TGTGCCAGCAGCCGCGGACAGGACCTGCCCCTCCACTTT
J gene: TRBJ2-3; clone size: few; V gene: TRBV20-1; D gene: TRBD2; CDR3 length: 15; CDR3 protein: CSAGKRERSTDTQYF; CDR3 DNA: TGCAGTGCTGGAAAGCGGGAGCGTAGCACAGATACGCAGTATTTT
J gene: TRBJ2-1; clone size: -; V gene: TRBV10-1; D gene: -; CDR3 length: 17; CDR3 protein: CASSESAWTATHNEQFF; CDR3 DNA: TGCGCCAGCAGTGAGTCGGCGTGGACCGCGACCCACAATGAGCAGTTCTTC
J gene: TRBJ2-1; clone size: many; V gene: TRBV10-1; D gene: TRBD2; CDR3 length: 19; CDR3 protein: CASSPGGLAGLTHYDEQFF; CDR3 DNA: TGCGCCAGCAGCCCTGGAGGACTAGCGGGACTAACCCACTACGATGAGCAGTTCTTC
J gene: TRBJ2-3; clone size: many; V gene: TRBV20-1; D gene: TRBD2; CDR3 length: 13; CDR3 protein: CSARTSGTDTQYF; CDR3 DNA: TGCAGTGCTCGGACTAGCGGCACAGATACGCAGTATTTT
J gene: TRBJ1-1; clone size: -; V gene: TRBV5-1; D gene: TRBD1; CDR3 length: 15; CDR3 protein: CASSLIAGGNTEAFF; CDR3 DNA: TGCGCCAGCAGCTTGATCGCAGGGGGCAACACTGAAGCTTTCTTT
J gene: TRBJ2-7; clone size: few; V gene: TRBV29-1; D gene: -; CDR3 length: 12; CDR3 protein: CSVELQGYEQYF; CDR3 DNA: TGCAGCGTAGAACTGCAGGGCTACGAGCAGTACTTC
J gene: TRBJ2-1; clone size: many; V gene: TRBV7-2; D gene: TRBD2; CDR3 length: 14; CDR3 protein: CASRTSGGFGEQFF; CDR3 DNA: TGTGCCAGCAGGACCTCGGGGGGTTTCGGTGAGCAGTTCTTC
J gene: TRBJ2-1; clone size: once; V gene: TRBV9; D gene: -; CDR3 length: 17; CDR3 protein: CASSVARSRSSYNEQFF; CDR3 DNA: TGTGCCAGCAGCGTAGCTCGAAGCCGGAGCTCCTACAATGAGCAGTTCTTC
J gene: TRBJ2-7; clone size: many; V gene: TRBV6-1; D gene: -; CDR3 length: 10; CDR3 protein: CASADYEQYF; CDR3 DNA: TGTGCCAGCGCCGACTACGAGCAGTACTTC
J gene: TRBJ2-1; clone size: few; V gene: TRBV7-8; D gene: -; CDR3 length: 16; CDR3 protein: CASSPAHRGTSNEQFF; CDR3 DNA: TGTGCCAGCAGCCCTGCGCACAGAGGAACGAGCAATGAGCAGTTCTTC